This TCR beta chain emerged from a study of T-cell memory formation after mild COVID-19. Only a few counts were recorded for this clonotype. Antigen: not known. CDR1 and CDR2 (germline): MGHRA, YSYEKL. The V gene lost 1 base and the J gene lost 5 bases, with 12 bases spanning the gap. The CDR3 has 14 residues. Points from the study as a whole: Later expanders leaned CD4+, whereas clones that contracted between day 15 and 85 were balanced CD4/CD8. Detection of some responders pre-infection suggested pre-existing cross-reactive memory T cells participated. Contracting clones localized mainly to CM and EM when CD4+ and mainly to EMRA when CD8+.

The authors produced TCR alpha and TCR beta cDNA libraries with sample barcodes and UMIs by 5'RACE using constant-segment primers. TCRdb re-derived calls from the 5' RACE reads in MiXCR, one entry per CDR3 protein. The sample lists fewer than 75,000 distinct CDR3 sequences; over 9% were seen once. The source material was PBMCs or a T cell subset sorted from them (not recorded which). This chain connects TRBV4-1 to TRBJ2-7; D gene uncertain. This clonotype was sampled from a man younger than 35 who had mild COVID-19 (a few samples of this study predate the infection). Cell type and time point are not known. The DNA of the CDR3 is TGCGCCAGCAGCCAAGTCCGGGTTATCAACGAGCAGTACTTC. Translating gives CASSQVRVINEQYF.